This T cell receptor beta chain was captured by sequencing in a study of blood T cell repertoires in COVID-19 (dated by TCRdb to about 2020). Looking at the study overall: Samples covering the acute and convalescent phases of COVID-19 were provided by collaborators in the United States, Italy and Spain. The prospective study material was composed of cDNA or gDNA derived from T cells, B-cell-depleted T cells, or PBMCs. Deeply sampled blood TCRbeta repertoires from subjects exposed to, actively infected with, or recovered from COVID-19 were included in the dataset. A freely available public database, intended as a resource for researchers studying the immune response to SARS-CoV-2, is where the repertoires were released. Samples were obtained from the ongoing ImmuneRACE study (first 160 participants) and from over a thousand subjects provided by 6 global collaborators. The sample metadata nearly always contained a de-identified subject ID, COVID-19 status, age in years and sex. Where available, HLA class I and class II types were taken from metadata supplied by the sample provider and were not determined by assay-based typing.

The collaborating institutions used their own protocols to collect whole blood in K2EDTA tubes. For TCRbeta analysis, collaborator samples were shipped as frozen whole blood, as isolated PBMCs, or as DNA extracted from either sample type. Sequences SGHRS (CDR1) and YFSETQ (CDR2) are obtained from the germline V gene. Inclusive of the bounding cysteine and phenylalanine, the CDR3 is 14 residues long. Only the CDR3 part of the read is kept: 42 bases, read in frame from the first base. Cut back by 3 bases and 4 bases, the V and J ends lie 12 bases apart. TCRbeta CDR3 regions were amplified from genomic DNA using the immunoSEQ Assay, a bias-controlled multiplex PCR. In the authors' own workflow: The number of nucleated cells in each sample was estimated by amplification of reference gene primers within the assay. Sequence reads were collapsed and filtered to measure the absolute abundance of every unique TCRbeta CDR3 rearrangement. For each sample, productive Simpson clonality was calculated by taking the square root of Simpson's diversity index across productive rearrangements. TCRdb took this table from immuneACCESS and kept in-frame rearrangements with V and J called. Such tables lack part of the clones; where checked against another copy, unresolved V genes explain under half of the gap, and the rest is unexplained. From that table come the V and J calls and clone size; the DNA was used to work out D and trimming. In this sample the table shows about 60,000 clones, 70% to 85% of which occur a single time. The ten largest clonotypes hold 3.5% to 4.5% of the sample.

Note on this clone: Its antigen is currently not known. Base qualities are not recorded, but no much larger clone differs from it by a single base.

What the study reported, not specific to this receptor: How much clinical and demographic metadata was included differed by source and by participant, and the metadata was provided uncurated.

The TCR sequence derives from a man aged 55 to 70 with acute or convalescent COVID-19. Sequenced input: peripheral blood. The rearrangement joined TRBV5-1 to TRBJ2-3, with a weak D call of TRBD2 (5 bases match). The nucleotide sequence is given as TGCGCCAGCAGCTCCCTGCCCGGGGCAGATACGCAGTATTTT. This is translated as CASSSLPGADTQYF.